There are many counts of the clone carrying this TCR beta chain. The antigen remains undetermined. Germline and junction disagree at one end, which may indicate a read error. A single record per CDR3 protein comes from TCRdb applying MiXCR to the RT-PCR reads. The sample shows 600,000 to 700,000 distinct CDR3 sequences, 14% of them seen only once. This specimen comes from a study of response to subunit inactivated influenza vaccine. The study's findings and limits: Authors suggested few new T cells are recruited by each seasonal influenza vaccination.

Germline CDR1 is SGHRS and CDR2 is YFSETQ. CDR3 length: 12 residues. The rearrangement links TRBV5-1 to TRBJ2-1; D not certain. This receptor was taken from a man aged 50 or older who received an inactivated influenza vaccine. The sequenced sample was PBMCs from blood, obtained approximately 15 days before vaccination. CDR3 coding DNA: TGTGCCAGCAGCTTAGCTCGCAATGAGCAGTTCTTC. It encodes CASSLARNEQFF.